Listed below are T cell receptor beta chains from one sample, sequenced in a study of blood T cell dynamics during melanoma immunotherapy. Using immunoSEQ multiplex PCR, the repertoire was profiled, and TCRdb retains in-frame clones only, with some absent. The sample holds 9,500 to 13,000 clones; about 88% are singletons and the top ten take just under 7.5%. The sequencing used blood, collected from a patient treated with checkpoint blockade. The receptors were gathered from a human donor with melanoma. Each CDR3 is given with its conserved first and last residue. D genes are given only for firm matches. Clone size appears in some rows only: once, few, many, or a class for an expanded clone.

v_call	j_call	clone_size	d_call	cdr3_aa	cdr3_nt
TRBV11-2	TRBJ2-7	-	-	CASSLEAYEQYF	TGTGCCAGCAGCTTAGAGGCCTACGAGCAGTACTTC
TRBV5-1	TRBJ2-2	-	TRBD2	CASSDLTSKRGGELFF	TGCGCCAGCAGCGACCTGACTAGCAAAAGGGGCGGGGAGCTGTTTTTT
TRBV4-3	TRBJ1-1	-	-	CASSQGSRQENTEAFF	TGCGCCAGCAGCCAGGGTAGCCGACAGGAGAACACTGAAGCTTTCTTT
TRBV11-2	TRBJ2-7	-	TRBD1	CASSAPGQEAYEQYF	TGTGCCAGCAGCGCCCCGGGACAGGAGGCCTACGAGCAGTACTTC
TRBV18	TRBJ1-1	-	TRBD1	CASSRGQGDTEAFF	TGTGCCAGCTCACGCGGACAGGGGGACACTGAAGCTTTCTTT
TRBV5-5	TRBJ2-7	-	-	CASSAPPAYEQYF	TGTGCCAGCAGCGCTCCACCCGCCTACGAGCAGTACTTC
TRBV27	TRBJ1-6	-	-	CASRLGFNSPLHF	TGTGCCAGCAGACTAGGATTCAATTCACCCCTCCACTTT
TRBV4-3	TRBJ2-1	-	TRBD2	CASSQDPGLAGYNEQFF	TGCGCCAGCAGCCAAGATCCGGGACTAGCGGGGTACAATGAGCAGTTCTTC
TRBV18	TRBJ1-1	-	-	CASSLEGAEAFF	TGTGCCAGCTCACTCGAAGGGGCTGAAGCTTTCTTT
TRBV15	TRBJ2-3	-	-	CATSRGPGSPSTDTQYF	TGTGCCACCAGCAGGGGGCCGGGATCTCCTAGCACAGATACGCAGTATTTT
TRBV6-6	TRBJ2-1	-	-	CASSYRAGYNEQFF	TGTGCCAGCAGTTACCGGGCGGGCTACAATGAGCAGTTCTTC
TRBV6-5	TRBJ1-2	-	-	CAARVGNYGYTF	TGTGCCGCCCGGGTGGGGAACTATGGCTACACCTTC
TRBV19	TRBJ2-7	few	TRBD2	CASSLGSGTEQYF	TGTGCCAGTAGTCTTGGGAGCGGGACCGAGCAGTACTTC
TRBV19	TRBJ1-4	-	-	CASNGGGGEKLFF	TGTGCCTCCAATGGGGGGGGCGGTGAAAAACTGTTTTTT